A selection of T cell receptor beta chains follows, all from one sample in a study of identical twins. TCRdb independently ran MiXCR on the 5' RACE reads; one entry per CDR3 protein. The table shows 350,000 to 500,000 distinct CDR3 sequences, with 15% to 20% occurring only once. The sequencing sample was made of naive T cells sorted from blood. The receptors come from a man in his fifties or sixties in good health. The CDR3 runs from the conserved cysteine through the conserved F or W. Fields, in order: V gene, J gene, D gene, clone size, CDR3 DNA, CDR3 protein. D genes are given only for firm matches. Clone sizes are given selectively: once, few, many, or a class where the clone is expanded.

>TRBV5-1|TRBJ2-7|TRBD1|NA
TGCGCCAGCAGCGGGGGACAGAGCTACGAGCAGTACTTC
CASSGGQSYEQYF
>TRBV4-3|TRBJ2-3|TRBD2|NA
TGCGCCAGCAGCCAACTTCAACAGCGGGGGGCTAGCACAGATACGCAGTATTTT
CASSQLQQRGASTDTQYF
>TRBV7-2|TRBJ2-7|TRBD1|few
TGTGCCAGCAGCTCCCGACAGGGCCTGGGGAACGAGCAGTACTTC
CASSSRQGLGNEQYF
>TRBV5-1|TRBJ2-7|TRBD2|many
TGCGCCAGCAGCTCGAGACTAGCGGGGGGGCCGTCCTACGAGCAGTACTTC
CASSSRLAGGPSYEQYF
>TRBV20-1|TRBJ1-2|NA|few
TGCAGTGCTAGAGGGAGGGGCGCTGACTATGGCTACACCTTC
CSARGRGADYGYTF
>TRBV4-3|TRBJ1-2|NA|NA
TGCGCCAGCAGCCAAGACAGGGACGCCGTCTATGGCTACACCTTC
CASSQDRDAVYGYTF
>TRBV7-9|TRBJ1-4|TRBD1|few
TGTGCCAGCAGCTTGGGCAGGGGGCATGAAAAACTGTTTTTT
CASSLGRGHEKLFF
>TRBV4-1|TRBJ1-5|NA|many
TGCGCCAGCAGCCAAGTTGGCCTCAATCAGCCCCAGCATTTT
CASSQVGLNQPQHF
>TRBV5-1|TRBJ2-7|NA|few
TGCGCCAGCAATCCGGGGGCGTCCTACGAGCAGTACTTC
CASNPGASYEQYF
>TRBV20-1|TRBJ2-1|TRBD2|NA
TGCAGTGCTAGAAGAAGCCTCGGGGGGGAGGGCCTCTATAATGAGCAGTTCTTC
CSARRSLGGEGLYNEQFF
>TRBV23-1|TRBJ2-3|TRBD2|NA
TGCGCCAGCAGTCGGGCGGGACTAGCGGCAACAGATACGCAGTATTTT
CASSRAGLAATDTQYF
>TRBV20-1|TRBJ2-5|TRBD2|NA
TGCAGTGCGGGCGGGAGGGGCCAAGAGACCCAGTACTTC
CSAGGRGQETQYF
>TRBV6-2/TRBV6-3|TRBJ2-6|NA|many
TGTGCCAGCAGTTACTCATCTGGGGCCAACGTCCTGACTTTC
CASSYSSGANVLTF
>TRBV5-6|TRBJ2-2|TRBD1|few
TGTGCCAGCGGAATGAGTAGGGGGCGCGACACCGGGGAGCTGTTTTTT
CASGMSRGRDTGELFF
>TRBV4-3|TRBJ2-2|NA|many
TGCGCCAGCAGCCAACACACCGGGGGAGTTCTCGGGGAGCTGTTTTTT
CASSQHTGGVLGELFF
>TRBV5-1|TRBJ2-1|TRBD1|many
TGCGCCAGCAGCTTAAGGGACAGGGCGGGGAATGAGCAGTTCTTC
CASSLRDRAGNEQFF
>TRBV4-3|TRBJ2-3|NA|NA
TGCGCCAGCAGCCAAGATCTGGGCCATACGCAGTATTTT
CASSQDLGHTQYF
>TRBV10-3|TRBJ2-7|NA|NA
TGTGCCACATCACGGGCGGGGTCCGACGAGCAGTACTTC
CATSRAGSDEQYF
>TRBV29-1|TRBJ1-2|NA|many
TGCAGCGTTGAAGATCACAGGGACTATGGCTACACCTTC
CSVEDHRDYGYTF
>TRBV29-1|TRBJ2-1|TRBD2|NA
TGCAGCAGTTACGGACTAGCTAATGAGCAGTTCTTC
CSSYGLANEQFF
>TRBV5-3|TRBJ2-3|NA|NA
TGTGCCAGTAGCTTAATTGAGGGGGGCGTGATAGATACGCAGTATTTT
CASSLIEGGVIDTQYF
>TRBV24-1|TRBJ2-1|NA|few
TGTGCCACCAGTGATGGGGGCGAGCAGTTCTTC
CATSDGGEQFF
>TRBV20-1|TRBJ2-1|TRBD2|NA
TGCAGTGCTAGAAAGGCGGGGGGAACGGGCTACAATGAGCAGTTCTTC
CSARKAGGTGYNEQFF
>TRBV28|TRBJ2-1|NA|NA
TGTGCCAGCAGTTTACTAGGGCGGTGGGTCTACAATGAGCAGTTCTTC
CASSLLGRWVYNEQFF
>TRBV2|TRBJ2-7|NA|many
TGTGCCAGCAGTGCGCGGGAATACGAGCAGTACTTC
CASSAREYEQYF
>TRBV5-6|TRBJ2-3|TRBD1|many
TGTGCCAGCAGCTTACCGGGACAGACGGAAAGCACAGATACGCAGTATTTT
CASSLPGQTESTDTQYF
>TRBV6-2/TRBV6-3|TRBJ1-1|NA|once
TGTGCCAGCAGCCACCGGGGGGATCTCCTTTCAGCTTTCTTT
CASSHRGDLLSAFF
>TRBV7-2|TRBJ2-7|TRBD1|NA
TGTGCCAGCAGCCAGGACAGGGGGCGGCAGTACTTC
CASSQDRGRQYF
>TRBV11-2|TRBJ2-1|NA|NA
TGTGCCAGCAGCTCGGGTTATATGTTATACAATGAGCAGTTCTTC
CASSSGYMLYNEQFF
>TRBV3-1|TRBJ2-7|NA|many
TGTGCCAGCAGCCCCATCGGCGGGCAGAGGGACTTC
CASSPIGGQRDF
>TRBV20-1|TRBJ1-1|NA|NA
TGCAGTGCTAGAGATCCCGGGGTTTTGGCTGAAGCTTTCTTT
CSARDPGVLAEAFF
>TRBV9|TRBJ2-7|TRBD1|NA
TGTGCCAGCAGCGTAGGTGTCGGAGGGACAGGGGGCGAGGACGAGCAGTACTTC
CASSVGVGGTGGEDEQYF
>TRBV5-1|TRBJ2-7|NA|NA
TGCGCCAGCAGCTTGAGTGCCGGAAACTACGAGCAGTACTTC
CASSLSAGNYEQYF
>TRBV6-4|TRBJ2-1|TRBD2|many
TGTGCCAGCAGTGACTTAGCGGGCTCCTACAATGAGCAGTTCTTC
CASSDLAGSYNEQFF
>TRBV5-1|TRBJ2-7|NA|few
TGCGCCAGCAGCTTGTTACAGGGCTCCGACGAGCAGTACTTC
CASSLLQGSDEQYF
>TRBV9|TRBJ2-3|TRBD2|NA
TGTGCCAGCAGCGCCCAGCGGGGACCTACCACAGATACGCAGTATTTT
CASSAQRGPTTDTQYF
>TRBV18|TRBJ2-1|NA|NA
TGTGCCAGCTCACCGGAACTAGGATCTTACAATGAGCAGTTCTTC
CASSPELGSYNEQFF
>TRBV18|TRBJ2-7|NA|NA
TGTGCCAGCTCTAAACAAAGGGAGAGCTCCTACGAGCAGTACTTC
CASSKQRESSYEQYF
>TRBV5-6|TRBJ2-7|TRBD1|few
TGTGCCAGCAGCTTCCCGGGACAGCATTACGAGCAGTACTTC
CASSFPGQHYEQYF